The clone carrying this TCR beta chain was seen just once. Its specificity is not known. TCRdb redid the calling of the reads with MiXCR, one entry per CDR3 protein. The sample contains fewer than 350,000 distinct CDR3 sequences, roughly 16% of which appear only once. The sample is drawn from a study of T cell repertoires in cytomegalovirus infection. Overall study context: Based on public TCR beta signatures, there were indications of CMV infection and of a matching HLA type. Study findings and constraints: CMV carriers having the relevant HLA were flagged by cumulative public TCR beta family frequency. The study found HLA-C-restricted CMV-specific TCR beta clonotypes dominating the ex vivo response.

The CDR3 contains 16 residues. Germline V gene sequence: CDR1 SGDLS, CDR2 YYNGEE. The ends were cut back, 2 bases at V and 7 bases at J, with 18 bases in the middle. Material: PBMCs. The V and J genes are TRBV9 and TRBJ1-4; D might be TRBD1 (6 bases). This TCR derives from a human donor in good health (CMV status not recorded). Some clones in this sample may be carry-over from other donors' samples. The CDR3 loop is CASSVGHQGEGEKLFF. As DNA, the CDR3 is TGTGCCAGCAGCGTGGGACACCAGGGTGAAGGTGAAAAACTGTTTTTT.